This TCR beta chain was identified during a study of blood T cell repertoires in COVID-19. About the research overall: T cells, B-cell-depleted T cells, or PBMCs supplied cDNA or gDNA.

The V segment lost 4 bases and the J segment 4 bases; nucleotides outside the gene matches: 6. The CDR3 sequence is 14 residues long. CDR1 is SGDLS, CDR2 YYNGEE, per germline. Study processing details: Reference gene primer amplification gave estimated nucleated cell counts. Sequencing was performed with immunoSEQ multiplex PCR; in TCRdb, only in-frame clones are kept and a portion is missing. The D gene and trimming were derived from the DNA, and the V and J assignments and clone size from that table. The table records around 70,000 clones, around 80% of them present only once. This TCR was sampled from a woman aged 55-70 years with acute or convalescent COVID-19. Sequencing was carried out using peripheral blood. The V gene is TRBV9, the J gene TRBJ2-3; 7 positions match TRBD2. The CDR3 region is CASSSSGDPDTQYF. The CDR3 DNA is TGTGCCAGCAGCTCCAGCGGGGACCCAGATACGCAGTATTTT.